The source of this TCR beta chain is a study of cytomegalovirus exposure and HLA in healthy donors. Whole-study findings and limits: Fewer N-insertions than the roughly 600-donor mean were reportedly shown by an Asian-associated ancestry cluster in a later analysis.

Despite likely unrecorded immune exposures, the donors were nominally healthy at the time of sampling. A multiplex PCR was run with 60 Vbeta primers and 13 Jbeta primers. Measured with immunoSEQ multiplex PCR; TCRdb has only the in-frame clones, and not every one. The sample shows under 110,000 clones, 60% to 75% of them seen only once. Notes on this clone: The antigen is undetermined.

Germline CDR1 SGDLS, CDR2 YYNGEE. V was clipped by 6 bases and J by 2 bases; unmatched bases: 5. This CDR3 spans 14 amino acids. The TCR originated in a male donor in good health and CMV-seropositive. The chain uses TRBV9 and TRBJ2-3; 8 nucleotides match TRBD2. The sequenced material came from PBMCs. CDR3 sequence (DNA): TGTGCCAGCACCCGAGCGGGAGCCACAGATACGCAGTATTTT. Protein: CASTRAGATDTQYF.